This passage covers 25 T cell receptor beta chains from one sample sequenced in a study of CD8 T cells in Susac syndrome. The authors reverse transcribed roughly 0.5 to 1 ug RNA with random hexamers. Using its own MiXCR run on the immunoSEQ multiplex PCR reads, TCRdb lists one record per CDR3 protein. The table includes around 170,000 distinct CDR3 sequences, 95% detected once. Sequenced input: CD8+ T cells from PBMCs. All receptors derive from a human donor with multiple sclerosis.

The chain recombines TRBV15 with TRBJ1-1; D is unclear. With 3 bases removed from V and 2 bases from J, the gap between germline ends came to 7 bases. The germline gives CDR1 LNHNV, CDR2 YYDKDF (reference sequence). This CDR3 region has 13 residues. CDR3 protein: CATSRGSNTEAFF. Here the CDR3 DNA reads TGTGCCACCAGCAGGGGATCAAACACTGAAGCTTTCTTT.

V usage is TRBV20-1 and J usage is TRBJ2-3; 8 nucleotides line up with TRBD2. The CDR3 totals 15 residues. Germline V CDR1 and CDR2: DFQATT, SNEGSKA (reference sequence). Trimming removed 3 bases from V and 1 base from J; junction bases left unmatched: 6. CDR3 in amino acids: CSASRAGARTDTQYF. Here the CDR3 DNA reads TGCAGTGCTAGTAGAGCGGGGGCCCGCACAGATACGCAGTATTTT.

The rearrangement uses TRBV5-6 and TRBJ2-1; 10 bases line up with TRBD2. The germline V gene encodes CDR1 SGHDT and CDR2 YYEEEE. The CDR3 spans 12 residues. Losses at the gene ends were 6 bases for V and 9 bases for J; bases not matched to a gene: 3. Here the CDR3 reads CASNSGGAEQFF. As DNA, the CDR3 is TGTGCCAGCAACAGCGGGGGGGCTGAGCAGTTCTTC.

This clonotype is a singleton in its sample. The chain is built from TRBV5-1 and TRBJ2-1; possibly TRBD1 for D (6 bases). Deletions cut 2 bases from V and 8 bases from J, with 17 bases between. CDR3 length: 15 amino acids. CDR1 and CDR2 from the germline V gene are SGHRS and YFSETQ. CDR3 protein: CASSLARGYGHEQFF. The CDR3 nucleotides read TGCGCCAGCAGCTTAGCCAGGGGATATGGGCATGAGCAGTTCTTC.

The rearrangement joins TRBV4-1 to TRBJ2-2, with TRBD2 matching over 9 bases. The CDR3 sequence is 15 residues long. Germline loops: CDR1 MGHRA, CDR2 YSYEKL. V gave up 5 bases and J gave up 4 bases; unmatched junction bases: 5. The CDR3 DNA reads TGCGCCAGCAGCAATAGCGGGAGTGGCACCGGGGAGCTGTTTTTT. This translates into CASSNSGSGTGELFF.

The chain couples TRBV11-1 to TRBJ2-5; 9 nucleotides align to TRBD1. Germline V lookup: CDR1 SGHAT, CDR2 FQDESV (reference sequence). V lost 1 base, J lost 2 bases, and 5 bases stayed unmatched. The CDR3 runs 16 residues. The CDR3 sequence: CASSLGDRVDQETQYF. Here the CDR3 DNA reads TGTGCCAGCAGCTTAGGGGACAGGGTGGATCAAGAGACCCAGTACTTC.

The rearrangement links TRBV13 to TRBJ2-7, with 7 positions matching TRBD2. Germline CDR1 is PRHDT and CDR2 is FYEKMQ (reference sequence). With V trimmed by 3 bases and J by 7 bases, 6 bases remained unmatched. The CDR3 has 13 amino acids. The CDR3 DNA reads as TGTGCCAGCAGCTTGATCGAAGCGGGAGAGCAGTACTTC. It is translated as CASSLIEAGEQYF. Full variable domain (rest looked up from reference TRBV13 and TRBJ2-7): AAGVIQSPRHLIKEKRETATLKCYPIPRHDTVYWYQQGPGQDPQFLISFYEKMQSDKGSIPDRFSAQQFSDYHSELNMSSLELGDSALYFCASSLIEAGEQYFGPGTRLTVT.

The CDR3 loop is CASSPSIDRNYGYTF. CDR3 in DNA: TGTGCCAGCAGCCCCAGTATCGACAGAAACTATGGCTACACCTTC. This chain joins TRBV7-9 and TRBJ1-2, with a weak D call TRBD1 (5 bases). Germline lookup yields CDR1 SEHNR and CDR2 FQNEAQ (reference sequence). The CDR3 runs 15 residues. V lost 5 bases, J lost 2 bases, and 15 bases lay in between.

The rearrangement links TRBV20-1 to TRBJ2-1, with D possibly matching TRBD1 (6 bases). V was trimmed by 3 bases and J by 8 bases, leaving 11 bases between them. Germline V gene sequence: CDR1 DFQATT, CDR2 SNEGSKA (reference sequence). The CDR3 extends over 12 amino acids. CDR3: CSARDEGDEQFF. CDR3 DNA sequence: TGCAGTGCTAGGGACGAGGGGGATGAGCAGTTCTTC.

The V call is TRBV23-1, the J call TRBJ1-1; a weak D match, TRBD1 (5 bases). TRBV23-1 is an open reading frame whose function is uncertain. Trimming removed 1 base from V and 4 bases from J, with 13 bases in between. The CDR3 loop spans 15 amino acids. This CDR3 is CASSQLRQGSTEAFF. CDR3 bases: TGCGCCAGCAGTCAATTACGGCAGGGATCCACTGAAGCTTTCTTT.

The rearrangement uses TRBV29-1 and TRBJ2-5, with 9 bases fitting TRBD2. After removal of 6 bases from V and 0 bases from J, the junction contained 8 bases not matched to a gene. Germline values: CDR1 SQVTM, CDR2 ANQGSEA. The CDR3 sequence is 15 residues long. CDR3 sequence: CSVTRLAAYQETQYF. The CDR3 coding sequence is TGCAGCGTCACAAGACTAGCGGCGTACCAAGAGACCCAGTACTTC.

The rearrangement joins TRBV15 to TRBJ2-1; D is tentatively TRBD1 or TRBD2 (5 bases each). The CDR3 contains 15 residues. Germline CDR1 LNHNV, CDR2 YYDKDF (reference sequence). The germline V and J ends were trimmed by 5 bases and 6 bases, with 17 bases remaining between them. CDR3 protein: CATSDSEGWVNEQFF. CDR3 DNA sequence: TGTGCCACCAGCGACAGCGAGGGGTGGGTCAATGAGCAGTTCTTC.

The genes are TRBV27 and TRBJ2-2; possibly TRBD1 or TRBD2 for D (5 bases each). Germline values: CDR1 MNHEY, CDR2 SMNVEV (reference sequence). The CDR3 has 13 amino acids. V lost 2 bases, J lost 6 bases, and 7 bases lay in between. CDR3 sequence (DNA): TGTGCCAGCAGTTTACTGGGGGCCGGGGAGCTGTTTTTT. Its protein product is CASSLLGAGELFF.

The chain uses TRBV7-9 and TRBJ2-1; D call uncertain. Trimming took 2 bases from V and 8 from J, leaving 10 bases between them. Germline V gives CDR1 SEHNR, CDR2 FQNEAQ (reference sequence). This CDR3 comprises 13 residues. For the CDR3, the DNA is TGTGCCAGCAGCTTAAATATCGTCGATGAGCAGTTCTTC. Translating it yields CASSLNIVDEQFF.

This clonotype occurred a few times. The rearrangement links TRBV28 to TRBJ2-1, with D uncertain. The germline V gene has CDR1 MDHEN and CDR2 SYDVKM. Trimming shortened V by 2 bases and J by 5 bases, and 4 bases separated the two germline ends. CDR3 length: 12 amino acids. CDR3 sequence (DNA): TGTGCCAGCAGTTTAAGTAACAATGAGCAGTTCTTC. Protein sequence: CASSLSNNEQFF.

Only a few counts were recorded for this clonotype. Written as DNA, the CDR3 is TGTGCCAGCAGCCGTGGGGCCGGGGAGCTGTTTTTT. Translating it yields CASSRGAGELFF. The J gene is TRBJ2-2, the V gene TRBV9; no clear D. The V end was cut by 4 bases, the J end by 6 bases, with 7 bases between. Germline CDR1 SGDLS, CDR2 YYNGEE. This CDR3 contains 12 residues.

The J gene is TRBJ2-1, the V gene TRBV7-9, with 7 bases lining up with TRBD2. There are 19 residues in the CDR3. The germline V gene has CDR1 SEHNR and CDR2 FQNEAQ (reference sequence). The V segment lost 3 bases and the J segment 2 bases; nucleotides outside the gene matches: 16. The CDR3 spells CASSFQGLVPGAPYNEQFF. The DNA of the CDR3 is TGTGCCAGCAGCTTCCAAGGACTAGTCCCCGGGGCCCCCTACAATGAGCAGTTCTTC.

The chain uses TRBV19 and TRBJ2-7; 9 bases line up with TRBD1. Trimming cost V 0 bases and J 5 bases; bases outside gene matches: 8. CDR1 is LNHDA, CDR2 SQIVND, per germline (reference sequence). The CDR3 totals 16 residues. In DNA form, the CDR3 reads TGTGCCAGTAGTATAGATCGGACAGGGGTCCGGGACGAGCAGTACTTC. This sequence encodes CASSIDRTGVRDEQYF.

V is TRBV12-5 and J is TRBJ1-2; D unclear. V was cut by 5 bases and J by 6 bases, with 22 bases left in between. The CDR3 consists of 16 residues. CDR1 and CDR2 (germline): LGHNT, FRNRAP. CDR3 in amino acids: CASGPFYGPKRHGYTF. CDR3 nucleotides: TGTGCTAGTGGTCCCTTCTATGGCCCTAAGAGACATGGCTACACCTTC.

This chain uses TRBV5-1 with TRBJ2-2; D possibly corresponds to TRBD2 (6 bases). Germline-derived CDR1 and CDR2 are SGHRS and YFSETQ. The CDR3 consists of 18 residues. V gave up 2 bases and J gave up 1 base, with 18 bases separating them. As DNA, the CDR3 is TGCGCCAGCAGCTTCCCCAAATCGGCTAGCGAGAACACCGGGGAGCTGTTTTTT. Residues: CASSFPKSASENTGELFF.

This chain joins TRBV7-9 and TRBJ2-5, with D tentatively TRBD1 or TRBD2 (5 bases each). V shed 8 bases and J shed 4 bases, with 11 bases lying between them. Per the germline V gene, CDR1 is SEHNR and CDR2 is FQNEAQ (reference sequence). The CDR3 runs 12 residues. The CDR3 DNA is TGTGCCAGCGGAAGGGGAGCAGAGACCCAGTACTTC. It encodes CASGRGAETQYF.

The chain has TRBV5-1 and TRBJ2-5; TRBD2 matches 16 bases. In germline, CDR1 is SGHRS, CDR2 YFSETQ. CDR3 size: 20 residues. V shed 4 bases, J shed 4 bases, and the junction held 16 bases outside the gene matches. The CDR3 spells CASSLHTGTSGRALGETQYF. The DNA of the CDR3 is TGCGCCAGCAGCCTCCACACCGGGACTAGCGGGAGGGCCTTGGGAGAGACCCAGTACTTC.

The chain is built from TRBV7-9 and TRBJ1-1, with 8 bases matching TRBD1. CDR3 size: 16 residues. The germline V gene encodes CDR1 SEHNR and CDR2 FQNEAQ (reference sequence). The J segment lost 4 bases and the V segment lost 5 bases, leaving 12 bases of the junction unmatched. The CDR3 bases are TGTGCCAGCAGCCCTACCGACCGGACAGGGATCACTGAAGCTTTCTTT. It yields the protein CASSPTDRTGITEAFF.

The rearrangement joins TRBV14 to TRBJ2-7, with 8 bases that match TRBD2. The germline V gene encodes CDR1 SGHDN and CDR2 FVKESK. CDR3 size: 16 residues. V was clipped by 1 base and J by 3 bases; unmatched bases: 8. This chain's CDR3 is CASSQGPFGRVYEQYF. In nucleotides, the CDR3 is TGTGCCAGCAGCCAAGGTCCATTCGGGAGGGTCTACGAGCAGTACTTC.

The genes are TRBV12-5 and TRBJ1-2, with TRBD1 matching 9 bases. Germline CDR1 and CDR2: LGHNT and FRNRAP. This CDR3 region has 14 residues. The V segment lost 1 base and the J segment 8 bases; nucleotides outside the gene matches: 5. CDR3 nucleotide sequence: TGTGCTAGTGGTTTGGGGACAGGGGCCCGGGGCTACACCTTC. Its translation: CASGLGTGARGYTF. The whole variable domain, filled in from reference TRBV12-5 and TRBJ1-2, reads DARVTQTPRHKVTEMGQEVTMRCQPILGHNTVFWYRQTMMQGLELLAYFRNRAPLDDSGMPKDRFSAEMPDATLATLKIQPSEPRDSAVYFCASGLGTGARGYTFGSGTRLTVV.